A few counts support the clone carrying this T cell receptor beta chain. The antigen is unknown. Trimming shortened V by 0 bases and J by 2 bases, and 8 bases separated the two germline ends. This CDR3 spans 15 amino acids. CDR1 is LGHDT, CDR2 YNNKEL, per germline (reference sequence). Construction of TCR beta libraries was performed using quantitative 5'-RACE with molecular barcodes. Each CDR3 protein gets one entry after TCRdb re-called the 5' RACE reads with MiXCR. The sample gives roughly 490,000 distinct CDR3 sequences, about 5% of which show up once; approximately 3.5% is in the top ten. These data originate in a study of CD8 T cells in ankylosing spondylitis. Notes on the study in general: Characteristic of ankylosing spondylitis blood, it appeared, was a TCR beta motif comprising several highly homologous variants. Matched ankylosing spondylitis synovial fluid reportedly showed significant enrichment of disease-linked clones.

The sample consisted of blood, either unsorted or a sorted T cell fraction (not recorded which). J is TRBJ2-1 and V is TRBV3-1; D perhaps matches TRBD2 (5 bases). The sequence was collected from a male donor with ankylosing spondylitis. CDR3 in DNA: TGTGCCAGCAGCCAAGATAGGCGGGCCTACAATGAGCAGTTCTTC. Its translation is CASSQDRRAYNEQFF.